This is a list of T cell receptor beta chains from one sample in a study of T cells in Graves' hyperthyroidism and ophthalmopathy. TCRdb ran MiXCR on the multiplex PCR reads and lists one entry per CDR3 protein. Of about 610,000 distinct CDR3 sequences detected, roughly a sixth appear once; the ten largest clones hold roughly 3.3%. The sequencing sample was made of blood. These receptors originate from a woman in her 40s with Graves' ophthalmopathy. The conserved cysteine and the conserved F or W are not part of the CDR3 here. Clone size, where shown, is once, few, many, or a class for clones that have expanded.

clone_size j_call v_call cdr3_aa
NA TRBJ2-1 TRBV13 ASSIERRESPSGEQF
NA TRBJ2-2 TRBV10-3 AIKDTGELF
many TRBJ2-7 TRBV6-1 ASGFGSTLSYEQY
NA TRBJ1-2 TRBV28 ASSLRQVGGYT
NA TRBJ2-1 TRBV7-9 AGSPRQVYNEQF
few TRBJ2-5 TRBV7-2 ASSHIPSDLETQY
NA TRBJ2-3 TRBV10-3 AISPQRSRGGDTQY
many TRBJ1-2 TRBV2 ASWTGISSYGYT
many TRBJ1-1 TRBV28 ASRETNTEAF
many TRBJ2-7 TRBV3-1 ASSQGSSLSGEQY
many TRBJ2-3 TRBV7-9 ASSLAGGSTDTQY
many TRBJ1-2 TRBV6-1 ASSPPGQGFGYT
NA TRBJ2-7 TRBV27 ASSLTGRLAGHHEQY
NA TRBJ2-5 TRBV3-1 ASSHLVRAETQY
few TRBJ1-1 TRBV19 ASLPYKGGLTEAF
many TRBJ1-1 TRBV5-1 ASSLQLMNTEAF
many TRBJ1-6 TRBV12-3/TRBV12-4 ASSFRGESPLH
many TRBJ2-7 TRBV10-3 AISVRPDYEQY
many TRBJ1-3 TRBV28 ASSLLEDLDTIY
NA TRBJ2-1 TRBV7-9 ASRLSGTYNEQF
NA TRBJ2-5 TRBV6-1 ASSFTGPGETQY
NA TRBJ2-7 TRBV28 ASSTLIAGGGLYEQY
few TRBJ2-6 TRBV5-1 ASSFRSVTELGESGANVLT
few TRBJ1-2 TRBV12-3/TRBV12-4 ASSGDGNYGYT
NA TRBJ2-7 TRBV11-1 ASSQVETRGEGSYEQY
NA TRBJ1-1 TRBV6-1 ASRTTGLVGTEAF
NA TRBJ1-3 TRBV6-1 ASSLGHASSGNTIY
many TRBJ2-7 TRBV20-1 SANRRLSPEQY
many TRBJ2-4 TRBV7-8 ASSSTMLAKNIQY
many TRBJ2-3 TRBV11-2 ASSLVALAGNGLSTDTQY
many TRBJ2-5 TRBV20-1 SAREHSPRETQY